A selection of T cell receptor beta chains follows, all from one sample in a study of blood T cells in healthy people across ages. A single record per CDR3 protein comes from TCRdb applying MiXCR to the 5' RACE reads. The sample includes around 800,000 distinct CDR3 sequences, under 30% of them seen just once. A further study also used this sample, focusing on T cells of mothers and their children.

The sequencing sample was made of blood. These receptors were taken from a boy younger than 18 in good health. Both conserved end residues are part of each CDR3. Each record gives: V gene, D gene, CDR3 protein. The D gene is left open where the match is weak.

TRBV6-2/TRBV6-3 | NA | CASSYADGYYSNQPQHF
TRBV5-1 | NA | CASSLAYRAETQYF
TRBV5-1 | NA | CASSREGGLYEQYF
TRBV7-2 | NA | CASSSRGTNQPQHF
TRBV7-9 | NA | CASSSGFIGRQETQYF
TRBV5-1 | NA | CASSLGSGSSAGELFF
TRBV2 | NA | CASSDQGDGTSYEQYF
TRBV7-9 | NA | CASSGWGDLAQYF
TRBV5-1 | NA | CASSLGPNNEQFF
TRBV11-2 | NA | CASSFRQVGGATNEKLFF
TRBV7-9 | NA | CASSPMEGVASGYGYTF
TRBV4-1 | TRBD2 | CASSQEGTSGRGGEQYF
TRBV6-5 | NA | CASSYSFVTAKNIQYF
TRBV19 | TRBD1 | CASSRTGFNYGYTF
TRBV6-2/TRBV6-3 | NA | CASTWDNNQPQHF
TRBV27 | TRBD1 | CASSLFSTGGVNGELFF
TRBV11-2 | NA | CASSWYGGRYEQYF
TRBV27 | NA | CASSEEVSTDTQYF
TRBV24-1 | TRBD2 | CATSDSGGGGSTDTQYF
TRBV11-2 | NA | CASSSLEWSGANVLTF
TRBV20-1 | NA | CSARDPGRINEKLFF
TRBV3-1 | TRBD1 | CASSRLSRTGGSANYGYTF
TRBV5-6 | NA | CASSFILANEQFF
TRBV28 | NA | CASRDDRRLFQKLFF
TRBV4-1 | TRBD1 | CASSRTGTVPYEQYF
TRBV20-1 | TRBD1 | CSARAQGAKDEQYF
TRBV6-1 | NA | CASSWEKGSYNEQFF
TRBV7-7 | NA | CASSSNGLDQETQYF
TRBV3-1 | TRBD2 | CASSQGIAGGDEQYF
TRBV28 | TRBD1 | CASSDPGQGRMSEQFF
TRBV12-3/TRBV12-4 | TRBD1 | CASSLRGQGIPYEQYF
TRBV9 | TRBD2 | CASSAEGLAGYYEQYF
TRBV3-1 | TRBD1 | CASSPFPGQGQETQYF
TRBV18 | NA | CASSPTVPGELFF
TRBV6-1 | NA | CASSESDSGGTQYF
TRBV7-9 | NA | CASSLVDLENNEQFF
TRBV7-2 | NA | CASSLVMAQETQYF
TRBV28 | TRBD1 | CASSPRGQGAQGYGYTF
TRBV9 | TRBD1 | CASSFGQGKGEQYF
TRBV5-1 | NA | CASSLGRGRPQHF
TRBV20-1 | TRBD1 | CSARHGQGLEEQYF
TRBV12-3/TRBV12-4 | NA | CASSLGSRPFQYF
TRBV10-3 | NA | CAISAGTSTDTQYF
TRBV6-5 | TRBD1 | CASSYLGQGYEQYF
TRBV5-1 | NA | CASSHGGSRETQYF
TRBV2 | NA | CASSEGGGYIQYF
TRBV7-2 | NA | CASSLAVERSYEQYF
TRBV28 | NA | CASKTSGVYGYTF
TRBV29-1 | NA | CSVAQGYGYTF
TRBV6-1 | TRBD2 | CASRELAGGPLGTDTQYF
TRBV6-1 | NA | CASSEAGTATNEKLFF
TRBV7-2 | TRBD2 | CASRRRGGGAVDTQYF
TRBV27 | NA | CASSLSGPKGTQYF
TRBV5-1 | TRBD1 | CASSLSGTGGSGANVLTF
TRBV4-1 | TRBD1 | CASSQDGNRGNGYTF
TRBV25-1 | TRBD1 | CASSDPRQGPYEQYF
TRBV6-6 | NA | CASSYGVGDSRHF
TRBV5-1 | NA | CASSPTVIGVGYGYTF